A selection of T cell receptor beta chains follows, all from one sample in a study of blood T cell repertoires in COVID-19. This table comes from immunoSEQ multiplex PCR, and its TCRdb copy is limited to in-frame clones, with some not included. The sample shows 35,000 to 40,000 clones, around 90% of them seen only once. The sequenced material came from peripheral blood. The source of these receptors is a man aged 55 to 69 with COVID-19, enrolled during active disease. CDR3s include the opening cysteine and the closing phenylalanine or tryptophan. The order of the fields is D gene, V gene, J gene, clone size, CDR3 DNA, CDR3 protein. A D gene is named only where the DNA matches it firmly. Rows may omit the clone size; those that give it use once, few, many or a size class.

D: TRBD1; V: TRBV6-2/TRBV6-3; J: TRBJ1-5; size: .; DNA: TGTGCCAGCAGTTGGACAGGAGATCAGTCGTATAGCAATCAGCCCCAGCATTTT; CDR3: CASSWTGDQSYSNQPQHF
D: TRBD1; V: TRBV19; J: TRBJ1-1; size: .; DNA: TGTGCCAGTAGTATCGGGACAGTCGGTGAAGCTTTCTTT; CDR3: CASSIGTVGEAFF
D: .; V: TRBV5-8; J: TRBJ1-2; size: once; DNA: TGTGCCAGCCTACCCCTACAGCTTGGCTATGGCTACACCTTC; CDR3: CASLPLQLGYGYTF
D: .; V: TRBV5-6; J: TRBJ1-4; size: once; DNA: TGTGCCAGCAGCTTCTATTTCCGTCGTGAAAAACTGTTTTTT; CDR3: CASSFYFRREKLFF
D: .; V: TRBV11-2; J: TRBJ1-6; size: .; DNA: TGTGCCAGCAGCTTATCTGGGGAGCATTCACCCCTCCACTTT; CDR3: CASSLSGEHSPLHF
D: .; V: TRBV28; J: TRBJ2-3; size: .; DNA: TGTGCCAGCAGTGGGGTAGCGGAATATAGCACAGATACGCAGTATTTT; CDR3: CASSGVAEYSTDTQYF
D: TRBD2; V: TRBV28; J: TRBJ2-7; size: .; DNA: TGTGCCAGCAGTTTAGACCTAGCGGGCGTCGAGCAGTACTTC; CDR3: CASSLDLAGVEQYF
D: .; V: TRBV19; J: TRBJ1-5; size: .; DNA: TGTGCCAGTAGTGCGCAGGGTTCCTATAGCAATCAGCCCCAGCATTTT; CDR3: CASSAQGSYSNQPQHF
D: .; V: TRBV11-3; J: TRBJ1-1; size: once; DNA: TGTGCCAGCAGCCCGGGAAGGGCAGACCCTGAAGCTTTCTTT; CDR3: CASSPGRADPEAFF
D: .; V: TRBV25-1; J: TRBJ2-7; size: .; DNA: TGTGCCAGCACGGGTAGTGGGTACGAGCAGTACTTC; CDR3: CASTGSGYEQYF
D: TRBD2; V: TRBV18; J: TRBJ2-2; size: .; DNA: TGTGCCAGCTCACACAGCGGGAGACACACCGGGGAGCTGTTTTTT; CDR3: CASSHSGRHTGELFF
D: .; V: TRBV6-2/TRBV6-3; J: TRBJ2-4; size: few; DNA: TGTGCCAGCAGTTGGATAGTGGGGGGCATTCAGTACTTC; CDR3: CASSWIVGGIQYF
D: TRBD1; V: TRBV5-1; J: TRBJ1-3; size: .; DNA: TGCGCCAGCAGCCGTTACCTACAGGGGGGGATCTCTGGAAACACCATATATTTT; CDR3: CASSRYLQGGISGNTIYF
D: TRBD1; V: TRBV27; J: TRBJ2-2; size: .; DNA: TGTGCCAGCAGCCGGGACAGACCGAACACCGGGGAGCTGTTTTTT; CDR3: CASSRDRPNTGELFF
D: TRBD1; V: TRBV11-2; J: TRBJ1-5; size: .; DNA: TGTGCCAGCAGCTCCGACAGGGCAGGGCAGCCCCAGCATTTT; CDR3: CASSSDRAGQPQHF
D: .; V: TRBV5-6; J: TRBJ1-4; size: once; DNA: TGTGCCAGCAGCAGTGACCAGGGGTTACGTGAAAAACTGTTTTTT; CDR3: CASSSDQGLREKLFF
D: TRBD2; V: TRBV7-9; J: TRBJ2-2; size: .; DNA: TGTGCCAGCAGCTTAGTGGAGCGGGAGGATATCGGGGAGCTGTTTTTT; CDR3: CASSLVEREDIGELFF
D: .; V: TRBV7-2; J: TRBJ2-5; size: .; DNA: TGTGCCAGCAGCAATGTCGGGATCCAAGAGACCCAGTACTTC; CDR3: CASSNVGIQETQYF
D: .; V: TRBV6-5; J: TRBJ2-1; size: .; DNA: TGTGCCAGCAGTACCCTCCGGGGAGGAAATGAGCAGTTCTTC; CDR3: CASSTLRGGNEQFF
D: .; V: TRBV7-2; J: TRBJ2-4; size: .; DNA: TGTGCCAGCAGCTTTAGCCCCCGGGTGGACATTCAGTACTTC; CDR3: CASSFSPRVDIQYF
D: TRBD1; V: TRBV28; J: TRBJ2-1; size: .; DNA: TGTGCCAGCAGTTCCGGGACAGCGCCGTACAATGAGCAGTTCTTC; CDR3: CASSSGTAPYNEQFF
D: TRBD1; V: TRBV4-3; J: TRBJ1-1; size: .; DNA: TGCGCCAGCAGCTACAGGGGTTCGAACACTGAAGCTTTCTTT; CDR3: CASSYRGSNTEAFF
D: .; V: TRBV18; J: TRBJ1-4; size: .; DNA: TGTGCCAGCTCACCACCAAACGGGGGGCTTGGTGAAAAACTGTTTTTT; CDR3: CASSPPNGGLGEKLFF
D: TRBD1; V: TRBV5-6; J: TRBJ2-7; size: .; DNA: TGTGCCAGCAGCCGCTATGGACAGGGCTACGAGCAGTACTTC; CDR3: CASSRYGQGYEQYF
D: TRBD1; V: TRBV7-9; J: TRBJ1-2; size: .; DNA: TGTGCCAGCAGCCCCTCAGGGGGTCGCAACTATGGCTACACCTTC; CDR3: CASSPSGGRNYGYTF
D: .; V: TRBV20-1; J: TRBJ1-2; size: .; DNA: TGCAGTGCTAGATTCTCTTATGGCTACACCTTC; CDR3: CSARFSYGYTF
D: .; V: TRBV30; J: TRBJ2-7; size: .; DNA: TGTGCCTGGAGTGTATCGCAGGGGACCTCCGAGCAGTACTTC; CDR3: CAWSVSQGTSEQYF
D: .; V: TRBV30; J: TRBJ2-2; size: .; DNA: TGTGCCTGGACCGGACAGAACACCGGGGAGCTGTTTTTT; CDR3: CAWTGQNTGELFF
D: TRBD1; V: TRBV30; J: TRBJ2-1; size: .; DNA: TGTGCCTGGCAGGGGGCGGGTAATGAGCAGTTCTTC; CDR3: CAWQGAGNEQFF